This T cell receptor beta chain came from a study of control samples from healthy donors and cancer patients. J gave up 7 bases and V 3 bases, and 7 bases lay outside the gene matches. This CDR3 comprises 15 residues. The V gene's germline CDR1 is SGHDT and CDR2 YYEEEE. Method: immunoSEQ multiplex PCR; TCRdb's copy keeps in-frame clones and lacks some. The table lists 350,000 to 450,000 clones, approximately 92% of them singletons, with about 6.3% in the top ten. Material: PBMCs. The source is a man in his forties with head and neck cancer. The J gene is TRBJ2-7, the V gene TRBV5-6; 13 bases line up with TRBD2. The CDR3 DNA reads TGTGCCAGCAGCTCCACCGGGACTAGCGGGACAGAGCAGTACTTC. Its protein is CASSSTGTSGTEQYF.